These 15 T cell receptor beta chains were sequenced from one sample in a study of blood T cell repertoires in COVID-19. Sequencing was performed with immunoSEQ multiplex PCR; in TCRdb, only in-frame clones are kept and a portion is missing. Of about 320,000 clones in the sample, approximately 85% were seen once. The sample consisted of peripheral blood. The receptors stem from a human donor in a cohort sampled during active COVID-19.

This chain connects TRBV3-1 (or the pseudogene TRBV3-2) to TRBJ1-2; perhaps TRBD1 as D (6 bases). V gave up 1 base and J gave up 7 bases, with 16 bases separating them. Germline V gene lookup returns CDR1 LGHDT and CDR2 YNNKEL (reference sequence). This CDR3 has 15 amino acids. CDR3 residues: CASSQGGSGGAGYTF. The CDR3 nucleotides are TGTGCCAGCAGCCAAGGAGGTTCGGGGGGGGCTGGCTACACCTTC.

This clone was detected many times. The chain recombines TRBV30 with TRBJ2-7; a weak D match, TRBD1 (8 bases). The germline gives CDR1 GTSNPN, CDR2 SVGIG (reference sequence). V lost 4 bases and J lost 2, with 15 bases in between. The CDR3 loop spans 14 amino acids. CDR3 protein: CAWTRTGTTYEQYF. In nucleotides, the CDR3 is TGTGCCTGGACTAGGACAGGGACTACCTACGAGCAGTACTTC.

Only one count was recorded for this clone. The chain carries TRBV30 and TRBJ1-6; 8 bases align to TRBD1. The germline gives CDR1 GTSNPN, CDR2 SVGIG (reference sequence). V was clipped by 2 bases and J by 3 bases; unmatched bases: 3. The CDR3 runs to 15 residues. CDR3 sequence (DNA): TGTGCCTGGAGTAAGGGGACAGGCTATAATTCACCCCTCCACTTT. Protein: CAWSKGTGYNSPLHF.

V usage is TRBV7-6 and J usage is TRBJ2-1, with D unclear. Germline CDR1 is SGHVS and CDR2 is FNYEAQ. This CDR3 comprises 12 residues. With 1 base removed from V and 9 bases from J, the gap between germline ends came to 7 bases. The DNA for the CDR3 is TGTGCCAGCAGCTTAGTCCCCTCTGAGCAGTTCTTC. It codes for CASSLVPSEQFF.

This clone came up once. The chain carries TRBV5-4 and TRBJ1-2, with 7 bases fitting TRBD1. The CDR3 extends over 16 amino acids. V lost 0 bases and J lost 3; bases outside the gene matches: 8. CDR1 is SGHNT and CDR2 is YYREEE in the germline V gene (reference sequence). CDR3 sequence reads: CASSLAGEGADYGYTF. The CDR3 DNA reads as TGTGCCAGCAGCTTGGCCGGAGAGGGGGCGGACTATGGCTACACCTTC.

The V call is TRBV5-1, the J call TRBJ2-3, with D perhaps TRBD1 (5 bases). This CDR3 has 14 amino acids. Germline V gene sequence: CDR1 SGHRS, CDR2 YFSETQ. The germline V and J ends were trimmed by 1 base and 2 bases, with 8 bases remaining between them. CDR3 sequence: CASSLLGDTDTQYF. The DNA for the CDR3 is TGCGCCAGCAGCTTGTTAGGGGACACAGATACGCAGTATTTT.

V and J are TRBV9 and TRBJ2-3, with D perhaps matching TRBD2 (6 bases). Germline V gene lookup returns CDR1 SGDLS and CDR2 YYNGEE. The CDR3 is 14 residues long. Trimming cost V 0 bases and J 8 bases, with 13 bases left between them. The CDR3 is CASSVGGEEGTQYF. The CDR3 coding sequence is TGTGCCAGCAGCGTAGGGGGAGAGGAGGGTACGCAGTATTTT.

This rearrangement joins TRBV5-6 to TRBJ1-1; 9 bases agree with TRBD1. The CDR3 covers 17 residues. V lost 5 bases and J lost 6; bases outside the gene matches: 17. The germline gives CDR1 SGHDT, CDR2 YYEEEE. This CDR3 is CASSETGTGRWVAEAFF. The CDR3 DNA reads TGTGCCAGCAGTGAAACCGGGACAGGGAGGTGGGTAGCTGAAGCTTTCTTT.

This clone was counted at least ten times. The chain combines TRBV7-9 with TRBJ1-1; D unresolved. CDR1 is SEHNR and CDR2 is FQNEAQ in the germline V gene (reference sequence). This CDR3 contains 14 residues. The germline V and J ends were trimmed by 5 bases and 4 bases, with 14 bases remaining between them. CDR3 coding DNA: TGTGCCAGCAGCCCTCACGCCCTCAGCACTGAAGCTTTCTTT. This translates into CASSPHALSTEAFF.

The chain couples TRBV19 to TRBJ2-5; 8 bases map to TRBD2. There are 13 residues in the CDR3. CDR1 and CDR2 (germline): LNHDA, SQIVND (reference sequence). V was pared by 7 bases and J by 4 bases, with 5 bases of the junction left unmatched. This CDR3 is CASISAGGETQYF. CDR3 sequence (DNA): TGTGCCAGTATTTCGGCGGGGGGAGAGACCCAGTACTTC.

This clone was observed a handful of times. The rearrangement uses TRBV9 and TRBJ2-1, with 8 bases fitting TRBD2. V was pared by 5 bases and J by 0 bases, with 4 bases of the junction left unmatched. Germline V gives CDR1 SGDLS, CDR2 YYNGEE. The CDR3 loop spans 15 amino acids. CDR3 sequence (DNA): TGTGCCAGCAGGGGACTAGATAGCTCCTACAATGAGCAGTTCTTC. Translating gives CASRGLDSSYNEQFF.

The chain couples TRBV6-6 to TRBJ1-5, with 8 bases aligning to TRBD1. V lost 6 bases, J lost 6 bases, and 4 bases stayed unmatched. The CDR3 sequence is 13 residues long. Germline CDR1 MNHNY, CDR2 SVGAGI (reference sequence). The CDR3 is CASSQGAGQPQHF. The CDR3 DNA is TGTGCCAGCAGCCAGGGGGCCGGTCAGCCCCAGCATTTT.

The rearrangement joins TRBV6-5 to TRBJ1-2, with D possibly being TRBD1 (6 bases). V was trimmed by 7 bases and J by 7 bases, leaving 16 bases between them. CDR1 MNHEY and CDR2 SVGAGI come from the germline V gene. This CDR3 spans 13 amino acids. CDR3 nucleotide sequence: TGTGCCAGCAACAGGCGTACAGGGTCTGGCTACACCTTC. Translating it yields CASNRRTGSGYTF.

This chain uses TRBV10-3 with TRBJ2-3; 8 bases are a match to TRBD2. The ends lost 11 bases at V and 4 bases at J; junction bases unmatched: 14. The CDR3 is 15 amino acids. Germline V CDR1 and CDR2: ENHRY, SYGVKD. The CDR3 DNA reads TGTGCCGTAGAAGGACGGGGGGGGAGCGCAGATACGCAGTATTTT. It codes for CAVEGRGGSADTQYF.

Many counts were recorded for this clone. J is TRBJ2-7 and V is TRBV6-2 or TRBV6-3; tentatively, D is TRBD1 (6 bases). V dropped 2 bases and J dropped 2 bases, with 7 bases sitting between them. The CDR3 has 13 amino acids. CDR1 is MNHEY and CDR2 is SVGEGT in the germline V gene. The CDR3 region has the DNA TGTGCCAGCAGTTACAACAGGGCCTACGAGCAGTACTTC. Protein product: CASSYNRAYEQYF.